The rows below give T cell receptor beta chains drawn from one sample of a study of blood T cells in healthy people across ages. MiXCR, run by TCRdb on the 5' RACE reads, gives a single entry per CDR3 protein. The sample shows more than 800,000 distinct CDR3 sequences, more than 25% of them seen only once. Sequenced input: blood. These receptors were obtained from a woman of 80 years or more in good health. CDR3s include the opening cysteine and the closing phenylalanine or tryptophan. The D gene is left open where the match is weak. Some rows mark clone size as missing; the rest say once, few, many or name a class of expanded clone.

clone size: -; D gene: -; V gene: TRBV7-2; J gene: TRBJ2-3; CDR3 protein: CASSSPGQGVMQYF; CDR3 DNA: TGTGCCAGCAGCTCCCCGGGTCAGGGCGTTATGCAGTATTTT
clone size: -; D gene: -; V gene: TRBV6-1; J gene: TRBJ1-5; CDR3 protein: CASSLLDPRANQPQHF; CDR3 DNA: TGTGCCAGCAGCCTTCTAGACCCGAGAGCCAATCAGCCCCAGCATTTT
clone size: many; D gene: -; V gene: TRBV7-9; J gene: TRBJ2-3; CDR3 protein: CASSPYITDTQYF; CDR3 DNA: TGTGCCAGCAGCCCATACATAACAGATACGCAGTATTTT
clone size: many; D gene: TRBD2; V gene: TRBV28; J gene: TRBJ2-1; CDR3 protein: CATINGGSVYNEQFF; CDR3 DNA: TGTGCCACCATAAACGGGGGGTCAGTCTACAATGAGCAGTTCTTC
clone size: many; D gene: TRBD1; V gene: TRBV12-3/TRBV12-4; J gene: TRBJ2-4; CDR3 protein: CASSLQGAVAKNIQYF; CDR3 DNA: TGTGCCAGCAGCTTACAGGGGGCTGTAGCCAAAAACATTCAGTACTTC
clone size: -; D gene: -; V gene: TRBV12-3/TRBV12-4; J gene: TRBJ1-1; CDR3 protein: CASPSRAFTEAFF; CDR3 DNA: TGTGCCAGCCCTTCCCGGGCCTTCACTGAAGCTTTCTTT
clone size: -; D gene: -; V gene: TRBV6-5; J gene: TRBJ2-7; CDR3 protein: CASSYEKSGSYEQYF; CDR3 DNA: TGTGCCAGCAGTTACGAGAAATCCGGGTCCTACGAGCAGTACTTC
clone size: few; D gene: TRBD1; V gene: TRBV12-3/TRBV12-4; J gene: TRBJ1-1; CDR3 protein: CASSKESRGLKYTEAFF; CDR3 DNA: TGTGCCAGCAGCAAAGAAAGTAGGGGGCTGAAGTACACTGAAGCTTTCTTT
clone size: few; D gene: -; V gene: TRBV30; J gene: TRBJ1-4; CDR3 protein: CAWSSKGNNEKLFF; CDR3 DNA: TGTGCCTGGAGTTCTAAGGGGAACAATGAAAAACTGTTTTTT
clone size: many; D gene: -; V gene: TRBV21-1; J gene: TRBJ2-7; CDR3 protein: CASSKVLWTGSYEQYF; CDR3 DNA: TGTGCCAGCAGCAAAGTTCTATGGACAGGGAGCTACGAGCAGTACTTC
clone size: -; D gene: -; V gene: TRBV30; J gene: TRBJ2-5; CDR3 protein: CAWSEEFRAKTQYF; CDR3 DNA: TGTGCCTGGAGTGAAGAGTTCAGGGCAAAGACCCAGTACTTC
clone size: many; D gene: TRBD1; V gene: TRBV24-1; J gene: TRBJ2-1; CDR3 protein: CATSDRGQGRYEQFF; CDR3 DNA: TGTGCCACCAGTGATCGCGGACAGGGGAGGTATGAGCAGTTCTTC
clone size: many; D gene: -; V gene: TRBV3-1; J gene: TRBJ2-5; CDR3 protein: CASSHGTQETQYF; CDR3 DNA: TGTGCCAGCAGCCACGGCACCCAAGAGACCCAGTACTTC
clone size: few; D gene: TRBD1; V gene: TRBV7-2; J gene: TRBJ1-5; CDR3 protein: CASSLDYRGDQPQHF; CDR3 DNA: TGTGCCAGCAGCTTAGACTACAGGGGCGATCAGCCCCAGCATTTT
clone size: -; D gene: -; V gene: TRBV6-2/TRBV6-3; J gene: TRBJ1-2; CDR3 protein: CANSGRGYGYTF; CDR3 DNA: TGTGCCAACTCGGGACGGGGCTATGGCTACACCTTC
clone size: -; D gene: TRBD2; V gene: TRBV4-1; J gene: TRBJ2-7; CDR3 protein: CASSRGTSGTYNEQYF; CDR3 DNA: TGCGCCAGCAGCCGCGGGACTAGCGGGACCTACAATGAGCAGTACTTC
clone size: -; D gene: -; V gene: TRBV28; J gene: TRBJ2-1; CDR3 protein: CASSLAAQGRFNEQFF; CDR3 DNA: TGTGCCAGCAGTTTGGCCGCCCAGGGGCGCTTCAATGAGCAGTTCTTC
clone size: many; D gene: -; V gene: TRBV5-1; J gene: TRBJ2-1; CDR3 protein: CASSLRSPGNEQFF; CDR3 DNA: TGCGCCAGCAGCTTGAGGTCTCCAGGGAATGAGCAGTTCTTC
clone size: -; D gene: -; V gene: TRBV7-9; J gene: TRBJ1-2; CDR3 protein: CASSLDRTDHYGYTF; CDR3 DNA: TGTGCCAGCAGCTTAGACAGGACAGACCACTATGGCTACACCTTC
clone size: many; D gene: -; V gene: TRBV20-1; J gene: TRBJ1-1; CDR3 protein: CSARWKGTVTSVAFF; CDR3 DNA: TGCAGTGCTAGATGGAAGGGTACAGTCACTTCGGTAGCTTTCTTT
clone size: -; D gene: -; V gene: TRBV18; J gene: TRBJ2-1; CDR3 protein: CASSPGRNPWNEQFF; CDR3 DNA: TGTGCCAGCTCACCGGGCAGGAATCCATGGAATGAGCAGTTCTTC
clone size: many; D gene: -; V gene: TRBV6-2/TRBV6-3; J gene: TRBJ2-7; CDR3 protein: CASSLNLGTSYEQYF; CDR3 DNA: TGTGCCAGCTCTTTAAACCTGGGGACAAGTTACGAGCAGTACTTC
clone size: few; D gene: -; V gene: TRBV6-1; J gene: TRBJ1-5; CDR3 protein: CASSPTLAAGSNQPQHF; CDR3 DNA: TGTGCCAGCAGTCCAACCCTCGCGGCCGGGAGCAATCAGCCCCAGCATTTT
clone size: many; D gene: TRBD1; V gene: TRBV18; J gene: TRBJ1-1; CDR3 protein: CASSPQGANTEAFF; CDR3 DNA: TGTGCCAGCAGTCCCCAGGGGGCTAACACTGAAGCTTTCTTT
clone size: -; D gene: -; V gene: TRBV7-9; J gene: TRBJ2-7; CDR3 protein: CASIPPGGVVEQYF; CDR3 DNA: TGTGCCAGCATCCCCCCCGGGGGAGTCGTCGAGCAGTACTTC
clone size: -; D gene: -; V gene: TRBV19; J gene: TRBJ1-6; CDR3 protein: CASRQRANSPLHF; CDR3 DNA: TGTGCCAGCAGACAAAGGGCTAATTCACCCCTCCACTTT
clone size: medium-sized; D gene: TRBD1; V gene: TRBV28; J gene: TRBJ2-7; CDR3 protein: CASSSWTGSYEQYF; CDR3 DNA: TGTGCCAGCAGTTCCTGGACAGGCTCCTACGAGCAGTACTTC
clone size: few; D gene: -; V gene: TRBV18; J gene: TRBJ2-5; CDR3 protein: CASSGLSNQETQYF; CDR3 DNA: TGTGCCAGCTCAGGACTTTCGAACCAAGAGACCCAGTACTTC
clone size: many; D gene: -; V gene: TRBV12-3/TRBV12-4; J gene: TRBJ1-1; CDR3 protein: CASSPRTVMNTEAFF; CDR3 DNA: TGTGCCAGCAGTCCCAGGACAGTCATGAACACTGAAGCTTTCTTT
clone size: many; D gene: TRBD1; V gene: TRBV24-1; J gene: TRBJ1-2; CDR3 protein: CATSDFSPSTGIYGYTF; CDR3 DNA: TGTGCCACCAGTGATTTTTCCCCATCGACAGGGATCTATGGCTACACCTTC
clone size: -; D gene: TRBD2; V gene: TRBV7-2; J gene: TRBJ2-5; CDR3 protein: CASSFSGGSETQYF; CDR3 DNA: TGTGCCAGCAGCTTCAGCGGGGGATCGGAGACCCAGTACTTC
clone size: -; D gene: -; V gene: TRBV6-1; J gene: TRBJ1-3; CDR3 protein: CASSITSGTGSGNTIYF; CDR3 DNA: TGTGCCAGCAGTATTACTTCGGGGACCGGATCTGGAAACACCATATATTTT
clone size: many; D gene: -; V gene: TRBV20-1; J gene: TRBJ2-5; CDR3 protein: CSVPKPASQTQYF; CDR3 DNA: TGCAGTGTCCCAAAGCCGGCTAGTCAGACCCAGTACTTC
clone size: once; D gene: TRBD2; V gene: TRBV27; J gene: TRBJ2-1; CDR3 protein: CASSLLFGGSSNEQFF; CDR3 DNA: TGTGCCAGCAGTTTACTATTTGGCGGGAGTAGCAATGAGCAGTTCTTC
clone size: few; D gene: -; V gene: TRBV29-1; J gene: TRBJ1-1; CDR3 protein: CSVGSSNTEAFF; CDR3 DNA: TGCAGCGTTGGTTCTTCGAACACTGAAGCTTTCTTT
clone size: many; D gene: -; V gene: TRBV7-2; J gene: TRBJ2-1; CDR3 protein: CASSLAGGRNEQFF; CDR3 DNA: TGTGCCAGCAGCTTAGCAGGGGGGAGGAATGAGCAGTTCTTC
clone size: -; D gene: TRBD1; V gene: TRBV29-1; J gene: TRBJ1-3; CDR3 protein: CSAGGTGGNTIYF; CDR3 DNA: TGCAGCGCCGGCGGGACAGGCGGAAACACCATATATTTT
clone size: -; D gene: TRBD1; V gene: TRBV6-5; J gene: TRBJ2-7; CDR3 protein: CASSYSGGTVSYEQYF; CDR3 DNA: TGTGCCAGCAGTTACTCGGGTGGGACAGTCTCCTACGAGCAGTACTTC
clone size: many; D gene: TRBD1; V gene: TRBV11-2; J gene: TRBJ1-1; CDR3 protein: CASSLYRTGGVEAFF; CDR3 DNA: TGTGCCAGCAGCCTTTACCGGACAGGTGGGGTTGAAGCTTTCTTT
clone size: -; D gene: -; V gene: TRBV27; J gene: TRBJ2-1; CDR3 protein: CASKQGRASNEQFF; CDR3 DNA: TGTGCCAGCAAACAGGGAAGGGCATCCAATGAGCAGTTCTTC
clone size: many; D gene: -; V gene: TRBV27; J gene: TRBJ1-2; CDR3 protein: CASSPLERGMGYTF; CDR3 DNA: TGTGCCAGCAGTCCCCTGGAGAGGGGCATGGGCTACACCTTC
clone size: -; D gene: TRBD2; V gene: TRBV6-1; J gene: TRBJ2-1; CDR3 protein: CASSTYISGARGEQFF; CDR3 DNA: TGTGCCAGCAGCACCTACATTAGCGGGGCGAGGGGTGAGCAGTTCTTC
clone size: -; D gene: TRBD1; V gene: TRBV6-2/TRBV6-3; J gene: TRBJ2-7; CDR3 protein: CAGSSLDGQGTYEQYF; CDR3 DNA: TGTGCCGGCAGTAGCCTTGACGGACAGGGGACCTACGAGCAGTACTTC
clone size: many; D gene: TRBD2; V gene: TRBV5-1; J gene: TRBJ2-1; CDR3 protein: CASIPRGLAGGPGEQFF; CDR3 DNA: TGCGCCAGCATCCCCAGGGGGCTAGCGGGGGGGCCAGGTGAGCAGTTCTTC
clone size: -; D gene: TRBD2; V gene: TRBV4-3; J gene: TRBJ2-5; CDR3 protein: CASSQEGGNKQYF; CDR3 DNA: TGCGCCAGCAGCCAAGAGGGGGGGAATAAGCAGTACTTC
clone size: few; D gene: -; V gene: TRBV18; J gene: TRBJ2-2; CDR3 protein: CASSTGRENTGELFF; CDR3 DNA: TGTGCCAGCTCCACGGGCAGAGAAAACACCGGGGAGCTGTTTTTT
clone size: -; D gene: -; V gene: TRBV6-1; J gene: TRBJ1-2; CDR3 protein: CASSESAGSYTF; CDR3 DNA: TGTGCCAGCAGTGAATCCGCTGGGAGCTACACCTTC
clone size: few; D gene: -; V gene: TRBV11-2; J gene: TRBJ2-3; CDR3 protein: CASSSGISRDTQYF; CDR3 DNA: TGTGCCAGCAGCTCGGGGATCTCGCGGGATACGCAGTATTTT
clone size: many; D gene: -; V gene: TRBV14; J gene: TRBJ2-7; CDR3 protein: CASSHPTGPSYEQYF; CDR3 DNA: TGTGCCAGCAGCCACCCTACGGGGCCTTCCTACGAGCAGTACTTC
clone size: many; D gene: -; V gene: TRBV7-9; J gene: TRBJ2-7; CDR3 protein: CASSPGHLSYEQYF; CDR3 DNA: TGTGCCAGCAGCCCCGGGCATCTCTCCTACGAGCAGTACTTC
clone size: many; D gene: -; V gene: TRBV7-9; J gene: TRBJ1-2; CDR3 protein: CASSLDLTSYGYTF; CDR3 DNA: TGTGCCAGCAGCTTAGATCTGACCAGCTATGGCTACACCTTC
clone size: many; D gene: -; V gene: TRBV4-3; J gene: TRBJ2-3; CDR3 protein: CASSQDPGGPDTQYF; CDR3 DNA: TGCGCCAGCAGCCAAGATCCGGGCGGGCCAGATACGCAGTATTTT
clone size: -; D gene: -; V gene: TRBV20-1; J gene: TRBJ1-1; CDR3 protein: CSARAGHVGVMNTEAFF; CDR3 DNA: TGCAGTGCTAGAGCGGGACACGTGGGGGTAATGAACACTGAAGCTTTCTTT
clone size: many; D gene: -; V gene: TRBV29-1; J gene: TRBJ1-2; CDR3 protein: CSVEDQLGGYTF; CDR3 DNA: TGCAGCGTTGAAGATCAGTTGGGTGGCTACACCTTC